These 8 T cell receptor beta chains originate from one sample sequenced in a study of OX40 agonist ivuxolimab in advanced cancers. Libraries were prepared by immunoSEQ multiplex PCR; TCRdb keeps only in-frame clonotypes and omits some of them. The table shows more than 13,000 clones, with more than 75% occurring only once. The material sequenced was CD4+ or CD8+ T cells sorted from blood, taken in a trial of the OX40 agonist ivuxolimab. The receptor source for this set is an adult with an advanced solid tumor such as melanoma, head and neck, liver or kidney cancer.

J is TRBJ2-3 and V is TRBV15; no reliable D call. CDR3 length: 16 residues. The ends were cut back, 0 bases at V and 3 bases at J, with 13 bases in the middle. CDR1 LNHNV and CDR2 YYDKDF come from the germline V gene (reference sequence). The CDR3 nucleotides read TGTGCCACCAGCAGAGATTTTTCGGACCTAACAGATACGCAGTATTTT. Its protein is CATSRDFSDLTDTQYF.

The DNA of the CDR3 is TGTGCCAGCAGCCCCGAAGGGGGGCCCTACAATGAGCAGTTCTTC. Amino acid sequence: CASSPEGGPYNEQFF. This chain uses TRBV9 with TRBJ2-1; D is possibly TRBD1 or TRBD2 (6 bases each). The germline V and J ends were trimmed by 4 bases and 2 bases, with 13 bases remaining between them. From germline, CDR1 is SGDLS and CDR2 YYNGEE. This CDR3 comprises 15 residues.

The chain is built from TRBV7-9 and TRBJ2-3; no reliable D call. From germline, CDR1 is SEHNR and CDR2 FQNEAQ (reference sequence). This CDR3 is built from 12 residues. Trimming stripped 6 bases from V and 5 bases from J, with 9 bases between. The CDR3 here is CASRSIRDTQYF. The CDR3, as DNA: TGTGCCAGCAGGTCTATTCGAGATACGCAGTATTTT.

This sequence joins TRBV10-3 and TRBJ1-1; no definite D call. The V and J ends lost 6 bases and 1 base respectively, with 12 bases between them. This CDR3 is 14 amino acids long. CDR1 and CDR2 from the germline V gene are ENHRY and SYGVKD. The CDR3 loop reads CAISSQIGNTEAFF. CDR3 nucleotides: TGTGCCATCAGCAGTCAGATAGGGAACACTGAAGCTTTCTTT.

The rearrangement links TRBV7-9 to TRBJ1-4, with a tentative D call TRBD1 (6 bases). CDR3 length: 17 amino acids. Per the germline V gene, CDR1 is SEHNR and CDR2 is FQNEAQ (reference sequence). V dropped 5 bases and J dropped 8 bases, with 24 bases sitting between them. The CDR3 region is CASSQPGVGGQEEKLFF. CDR3 DNA: TGTGCCAGCAGCCAGCCCGGGGTGGGGGGGCAGGAAGAAAAACTGTTTTTT.

The chain employs TRBV19 and TRBJ1-1; no firm D call. Germline assignment: CDR1 LNHDA and CDR2 SQIVND (reference sequence). The ends were cut back, 3 bases at V and 1 base at J, with 6 bases in the middle. This CDR3 region has 13 residues. The DNA for the CDR3 is TGTGCCAGTAGTATTTTGGAGAACACTGAAGCTTTCTTT. This encodes CASSILENTEAFF.

The J gene is TRBJ1-4, the V gene TRBV7-8; D gene ambiguous. The V gene lost 2 bases and the J gene lost 0 bases, with 10 bases spanning the gap. Germline CDR1 and CDR2: SGHVS and FQNEAQ. This CDR3 is built from 16 residues. The CDR3 here is CASSLFSLPTNEKLFF. CDR3 DNA sequence: TGTGCCAGCAGCTTATTTTCCCTTCCAACTAATGAAAAACTGTTTTTT.

The chain has TRBV19 and TRBJ1-2; 11 positions agree with TRBD1. CDR1 is LNHDA and CDR2 is SQIVND in the germline V gene (reference sequence). The trim removed 5 bases at V and 4 bases at J, leaving 9 bases unmatched. This CDR3 spans 16 amino acids. This CDR3 is CASSPRGTGGSYGYTF. In nucleotides, the CDR3 is TGTGCCAGTAGTCCCCGAGGGACAGGGGGATCCTATGGCTACACCTTC.